These T cell receptor beta chains were read from a single sample in a study of blood T cell repertoires in COVID-19. Measured with immunoSEQ multiplex PCR; TCRdb has only the in-frame clones, and not every one. The table shows 200,000 to 250,000 clones, with about 91% occurring only once. What was sequenced was PBMCs or T cells enriched from blood (not recorded which). The receptors stem from a woman aged 45-65 years with acute COVID-19. Each CDR3 is given with its conserved first and last residue. The order of the fields is D gene, clone size, V gene, J gene, CDR3 DNA, CDR3 protein. A D gene is named only where the DNA matches it firmly. A clone size is listed for some rows: how often the clone was seen (once, few, many), or a class if it is expanded.

d_call: TRBD2; clone_size: .; v_call: TRBV7-2; j_call: TRBJ2-2; cdr3_nt: TGTGCCAGCAGATTAGCCCCCCTGAGTGGGTGGGGGGGCACCGGGGAGCTGTTTTTT; cdr3_aa: CASRLAPLSGWGGTGELFF
d_call: TRBD2; clone_size: .; v_call: TRBV7-2; j_call: TRBJ2-6; cdr3_nt: TGTGCCGGGTTACTCAGCGGGAGTGTCTCTGGGGCCAACGTCCTGACTTTC; cdr3_aa: CAGLLSGSVSGANVLTF
d_call: TRBD1; clone_size: once; v_call: TRBV2; j_call: TRBJ1-5; cdr3_nt: TGTGCCAGCACCCTACAGGGGGCAGGCAATCAGCCCCAGCATTTT; cdr3_aa: CASTLQGAGNQPQHF
d_call: .; clone_size: .; v_call: TRBV28; j_call: TRBJ1-5; cdr3_nt: TGTGCCAGCACCCCCGGGACACTTCTCAATCAGCCCCAGCATTTT; cdr3_aa: CASTPGTLLNQPQHF
d_call: .; clone_size: .; v_call: TRBV19; j_call: TRBJ1-5; cdr3_nt: TGTGCCAGTAGTATAGAGGGGGGGTTCAATCAGCCCCAGCATTTT; cdr3_aa: CASSIEGGFNQPQHF
d_call: .; clone_size: .; v_call: TRBV19; j_call: TRBJ1-5; cdr3_nt: TGTGCCAGTAGTAATTGGACGGGGAATCAGCCCCAGCATTTT; cdr3_aa: CASSNWTGNQPQHF
d_call: TRBD1; clone_size: once; v_call: TRBV30; j_call: TRBJ1-1; cdr3_nt: TGTGCCTGCCGGGTGAGGACAGGGGGACGTCCAGCTTTCTTT; cdr3_aa: CACRVRTGGRPAFF
d_call: .; clone_size: .; v_call: TRBV28; j_call: TRBJ1-5; cdr3_nt: TGTGCCAGCAGTTTATATGGGGGGAAACACAATCAGCCCCAGCATTTT; cdr3_aa: CASSLYGGKHNQPQHF
d_call: TRBD1; clone_size: .; v_call: TRBV27; j_call: TRBJ2-1; cdr3_nt: TGTGCCAGCAGCCTCCGGGACAGGGCTAACAATGAGCAGTTCTTC; cdr3_aa: CASSLRDRANNEQFF
d_call: .; clone_size: .; v_call: TRBV28; j_call: TRBJ2-1; cdr3_nt: TGTGCCAGCATGAGCGGGTACAATGAGCAGTTCTTC; cdr3_aa: CASMSGYNEQFF
d_call: .; clone_size: .; v_call: TRBV7-3; j_call: TRBJ2-1; cdr3_nt: TGTGCCAGCAGCCTGGGGAGGGGGGACATTCGGGAGCAGTTCTTC; cdr3_aa: CASSLGRGDIREQFF
d_call: TRBD1; clone_size: .; v_call: TRBV6-5; j_call: TRBJ2-7; cdr3_nt: TGTGCCAGCAGTCAGGGGGTCTGGAGCTCCTACGAGCAGTACTTC; cdr3_aa: CASSQGVWSSYEQYF
d_call: .; clone_size: .; v_call: TRBV10-2; j_call: TRBJ2-7; cdr3_nt: TGCGCCAGCACCTTTTACGGTCCCTACGAGCAGTACTTC; cdr3_aa: CASTFYGPYEQYF
d_call: TRBD1; clone_size: medium-sized; v_call: TRBV19; j_call: TRBJ1-5; cdr3_nt: TGTGCCAGTAGTCGCAGGGGGAGCAATCAGCCCCAGCATTTT; cdr3_aa: CASSRRGSNQPQHF
d_call: .; clone_size: .; v_call: TRBV21-1; j_call: TRBJ1-2; cdr3_nt: TGTGCCAGCAGCAAAGGCCCCCCCGGGACAGGGGGCGTCGATGGCTACACCTTC; cdr3_aa: CASSKGPPGTGGVDGYTF
d_call: TRBD2; clone_size: .; v_call: TRBV3-1/TRBV3-2; j_call: TRBJ2-5; cdr3_nt: TGTGCCAGCAGCCAGAGACTAGCGGGCCGTCAAGAGACCCAGTACTTC; cdr3_aa: CASSQRLAGRQETQYF
d_call: TRBD1; clone_size: .; v_call: TRBV10-3; j_call: TRBJ1-1; cdr3_nt: TGTGCCACAGACGCAGGACAGGGAAGTTACACTGAAGCTTTCTTT; cdr3_aa: CATDAGQGSYTEAFF
d_call: .; clone_size: few; v_call: TRBV28; j_call: TRBJ2-5; cdr3_nt: TGTGCCAGCAGTTCCCCCCCCGGGGAAGAGACCCAGTACTTC; cdr3_aa: CASSSPPGEETQYF
d_call: TRBD2; clone_size: .; v_call: TRBV3-1/TRBV3-2; j_call: TRBJ2-7; cdr3_nt: TGTGCCAGCAGCCAAGGTCCTAGCGGAGTCTACGAGCAGTACTTC; cdr3_aa: CASSQGPSGVYEQYF
d_call: .; clone_size: .; v_call: TRBV9; j_call: TRBJ2-3; cdr3_nt: TGTGCCAGCAGCCTCAGCACAGATACGCAGTATTTT; cdr3_aa: CASSLSTDTQYF
d_call: .; clone_size: .; v_call: TRBV28; j_call: TRBJ2-1; cdr3_nt: TGTGCCAGCAGCCCCCGGGTTTACAAAGCCTACAATGAGCAGTTCTTC; cdr3_aa: CASSPRVYKAYNEQFF
d_call: .; clone_size: .; v_call: TRBV4-1; j_call: TRBJ2-7; cdr3_nt: TGCGCCAGCAGCCAAGACTCACTAGAGCGTTCCTACGAGCAGTACTTC; cdr3_aa: CASSQDSLERSYEQYF
d_call: TRBD2; clone_size: few; v_call: TRBV7-2; j_call: TRBJ2-7; cdr3_nt: TGTGCCAGCAGCTTAGTTGGGGTAGCGGGAGCCGGAGAGCAGTACTTC; cdr3_aa: CASSLVGVAGAGEQYF
d_call: TRBD1; clone_size: once; v_call: TRBV27; j_call: TRBJ1-6; cdr3_nt: TGTGCCAGCAGCCAGATGACAGGGTTGAATTCACCCCTCCACTTT; cdr3_aa: CASSQMTGLNSPLHF
d_call: TRBD1; clone_size: .; v_call: TRBV27; j_call: TRBJ1-5; cdr3_nt: TGTGCCAGCAGTCCGGACAGGAGGCCGACAAGCCAGCCCCAGCATTTT; cdr3_aa: CASSPDRRPTSQPQHF
d_call: .; clone_size: .; v_call: TRBV7-7; j_call: TRBJ2-5; cdr3_nt: TGTGCCAGCAGCTTAGGTACCGGAGGAGAGACCCAGTACTTC; cdr3_aa: CASSLGTGGETQYF
d_call: .; clone_size: .; v_call: TRBV7-2; j_call: TRBJ1-4; cdr3_nt: TGTGCCAGCAGCCAAGTGAGCAGCGGGGGGGATGAAAAACTGTTTTTT; cdr3_aa: CASSQVSSGGDEKLFF
d_call: TRBD1; clone_size: .; v_call: TRBV25-1; j_call: TRBJ2-1; cdr3_nt: TGTGCCAGCAGTGAATGGTTCGGGACAGGGTACAATGAGCAGTTCTTC; cdr3_aa: CASSEWFGTGYNEQFF
d_call: TRBD1; clone_size: .; v_call: TRBV28; j_call: TRBJ1-5; cdr3_nt: TGTGCCAGCAGCCCGACAGGGGTTAATCAGCCCCAGCATTTT; cdr3_aa: CASSPTGVNQPQHF
d_call: .; clone_size: .; v_call: TRBV2; j_call: TRBJ2-3; cdr3_nt: TGTGCCAGCAGTGACCGTGTTACTTTCACAGATACGCAGTATTTT; cdr3_aa: CASSDRVTFTDTQYF
d_call: TRBD2; clone_size: .; v_call: TRBV27; j_call: TRBJ2-5; cdr3_nt: TGTGCCAGCAGTACCGGGAGGGCCCGTGAGACCCAGTACTTC; cdr3_aa: CASSTGRARETQYF
d_call: .; clone_size: .; v_call: TRBV21-1; j_call: TRBJ2-1; cdr3_nt: TGTGCCAGCAGCAAACGAGGTAGCGGGGCATACAATGAGCAGTTCTTC; cdr3_aa: CASSKRGSGAYNEQFF
d_call: TRBD2; clone_size: once; v_call: TRBV3-1/TRBV3-2; j_call: TRBJ2-3; cdr3_nt: TGTGCCAGCAGCCAAGATTACGGGAGGGCCGGAGATACGCAGTATTTT; cdr3_aa: CASSQDYGRAGDTQYF
d_call: .; clone_size: .; v_call: TRBV18; j_call: TRBJ2-1; cdr3_nt: TGTGCCAGCTCACTTCAGGGTTCCTACAATGAGCAGTTCTTC; cdr3_aa: CASSLQGSYNEQFF
d_call: TRBD2; clone_size: .; v_call: TRBV6-4; j_call: TRBJ2-1; cdr3_nt: TGTGCCAGCAGTGACATACTAGCGGGCGAGCAGTTCTTC; cdr3_aa: CASSDILAGEQFF
d_call: TRBD1; clone_size: .; v_call: TRBV5-1; j_call: TRBJ2-5; cdr3_nt: TGCGCCAGCAGCTGGGGACAGGGCCAAGAGACCCAGTACTTC; cdr3_aa: CASSWGQGQETQYF
d_call: TRBD1; clone_size: .; v_call: TRBV29-1; j_call: TRBJ2-2; cdr3_nt: TGCAGCACCAGACAGGGTACCGGGGAGCTGTTTTTT; cdr3_aa: CSTRQGTGELFF
d_call: .; clone_size: .; v_call: TRBV30; j_call: TRBJ2-7; cdr3_nt: TGTGCCTGGAGTCGGGAGATGTACGAGCAGTACTTC; cdr3_aa: CAWSREMYEQYF
d_call: .; clone_size: .; v_call: TRBV9; j_call: TRBJ1-2; cdr3_nt: TGTGCCAGCAGCGCCAATTACTATGGCTACACCTTC; cdr3_aa: CASSANYYGYTF
d_call: .; clone_size: .; v_call: TRBV6-5; j_call: TRBJ2-5; cdr3_nt: TGTGCCAGCAGATCCCAGGGAGGTGGGTGGGAGACCCAGTACTTC; cdr3_aa: CASRSQGGGWETQYF
d_call: TRBD1; clone_size: few; v_call: TRBV18; j_call: TRBJ1-1; cdr3_nt: TGTGCCAGCTCACCAAGGGACAGGTCGACGAACACTGAAGCTTTCTTT; cdr3_aa: CASSPRDRSTNTEAFF
d_call: TRBD2; clone_size: .; v_call: TRBV24-1; j_call: TRBJ2-2; cdr3_nt: TGTGCCACCAGTGTTACGGGACTAGAATCCGGGGAGCTGTTTTTT; cdr3_aa: CATSVTGLESGELFF
d_call: TRBD1; clone_size: once; v_call: TRBV7-8; j_call: TRBJ1-2; cdr3_nt: TGTGCCAGCAGCTCTGGGACAGGGTCTGTGAACTATGGCTACACCTTC; cdr3_aa: CASSSGTGSVNYGYTF
d_call: .; clone_size: few; v_call: TRBV3-1/TRBV3-2; j_call: TRBJ1-2; cdr3_nt: TGTGCCAGCAGCCAGGGGGGTGCCCGCAAACGTAACTATGGCTACACCTTC; cdr3_aa: CASSQGGARKRNYGYTF
d_call: TRBD1; clone_size: .; v_call: TRBV7-9; j_call: TRBJ1-6; cdr3_nt: TGTGCCAGCAGCCCCAGACAGGGAGCCGATTCACCCCTCCACTTT; cdr3_aa: CASSPRQGADSPLHF
d_call: TRBD1; clone_size: .; v_call: TRBV4-3; j_call: TRBJ1-2; cdr3_nt: TGCGCCAGCAGCCAAGCCATCAGGGGGTTCTATGGCTACACCTTC; cdr3_aa: CASSQAIRGFYGYTF
d_call: TRBD1; clone_size: .; v_call: TRBV5-1; j_call: TRBJ2-1; cdr3_nt: TGCGCCAGCAGCTTCCGGGACAGGGGGCTCTTAGAGCAGTTCTTC; cdr3_aa: CASSFRDRGLLEQFF
d_call: .; clone_size: .; v_call: TRBV28; j_call: TRBJ1-1; cdr3_nt: TGTGCCAGCAGTACCCCAGGCGGGGGCCACACTGAAGCTTTCTTT; cdr3_aa: CASSTPGGGHTEAFF
d_call: .; clone_size: once; v_call: TRBV7-2; j_call: TRBJ2-1; cdr3_nt: TGTGCCAGCAGCCCCGCTATTGGAGTATCGGGGAATGAGCAGTTCTTC; cdr3_aa: CASSPAIGVSGNEQFF